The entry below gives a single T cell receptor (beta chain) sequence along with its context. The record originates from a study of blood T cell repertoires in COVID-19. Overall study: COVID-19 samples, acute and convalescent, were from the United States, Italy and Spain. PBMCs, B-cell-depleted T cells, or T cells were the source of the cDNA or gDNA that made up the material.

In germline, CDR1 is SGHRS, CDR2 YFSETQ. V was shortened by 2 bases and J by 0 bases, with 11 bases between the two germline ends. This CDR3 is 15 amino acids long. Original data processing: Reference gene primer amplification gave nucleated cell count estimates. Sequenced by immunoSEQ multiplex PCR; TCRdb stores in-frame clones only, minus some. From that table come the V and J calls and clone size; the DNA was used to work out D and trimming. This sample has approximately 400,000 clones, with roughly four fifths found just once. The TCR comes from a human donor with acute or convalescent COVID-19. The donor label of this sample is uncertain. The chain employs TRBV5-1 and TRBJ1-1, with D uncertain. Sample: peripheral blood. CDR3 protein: CASSFISGMNTEAFF. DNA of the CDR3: TGCGCCAGCAGCTTTATCAGCGGTATGAACACTGAAGCTTTCTTT.